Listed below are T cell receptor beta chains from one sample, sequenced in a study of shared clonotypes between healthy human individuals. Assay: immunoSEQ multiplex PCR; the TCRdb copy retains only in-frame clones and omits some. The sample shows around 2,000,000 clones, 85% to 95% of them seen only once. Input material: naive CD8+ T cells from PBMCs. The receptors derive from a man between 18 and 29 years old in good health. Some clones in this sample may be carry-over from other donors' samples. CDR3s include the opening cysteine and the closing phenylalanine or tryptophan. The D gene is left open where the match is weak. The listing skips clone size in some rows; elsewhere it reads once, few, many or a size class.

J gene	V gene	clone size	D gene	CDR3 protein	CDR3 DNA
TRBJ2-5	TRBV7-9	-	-	CASSSPNRLWGQETQYF	TGTGCCAGCAGCTCTCCCAACAGGCTCTGGGGGCAAGAGACCCAGTACTTC
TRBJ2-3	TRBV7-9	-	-	CASSYPAADTQYF	TGTGCCAGCAGCTACCCAGCCGCAGATACGCAGTATTTT
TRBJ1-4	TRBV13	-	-	CASSLGANEKLFF	TGTGCCAGCAGCTTAGGAGCTAATGAAAAACTGTTTTTT
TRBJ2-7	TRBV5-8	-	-	CASSLFYEQYF	TGTGCCAGCAGCTTGTTTTACGAGCAGTACTTC
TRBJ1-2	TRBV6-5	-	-	CASSLTGDYGYTF	TGTGCCAGCAGCCTAACAGGAGACTATGGCTACACCTTC
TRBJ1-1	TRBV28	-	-	CASSGYRAGWNEAFF	TGTGCCAGCAGTGGGTACAGGGCTGGGTGGAATGAAGCTTTCTTT
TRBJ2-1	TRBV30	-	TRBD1	CAWSRLTGGLSNEQFF	TGTGCCTGGAGCAGGCTGACAGGGGGCTTATCAAATGAGCAGTTCTTC
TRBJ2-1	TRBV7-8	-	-	CASSLASDNEQFF	TGTGCCAGCAGCTTAGCTTCGGACAATGAGCAGTTCTTC
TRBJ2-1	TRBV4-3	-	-	CASSQDGLYNEQFF	TGCGCCAGCAGCCAAGATGGACTCTACAATGAGCAGTTCTTC
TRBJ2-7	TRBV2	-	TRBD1	CASSWDSSYEQYF	TGTGCCAGCTCCTGGGACAGCTCCTACGAGCAGTACTTC
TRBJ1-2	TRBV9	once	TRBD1	CASSDRGTYGYTF	TGTGCCAGCAGCGACAGGGGCACCTATGGCTACACCTTC
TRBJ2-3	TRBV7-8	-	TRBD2	CASSLGLALNTDTQYF	TGTGCCAGCAGCCTCGGACTAGCCCTTAACACAGATACGCAGTATTTT
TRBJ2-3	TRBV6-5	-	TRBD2	CASSRGGREADTQYF	TGTGCCAGCAGTCGGGGGGGGCGGGAGGCAGATACGCAGTATTTT
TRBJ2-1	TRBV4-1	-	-	CASSQAGASQFF	TGCGCCAGCAGCCAAGCGGGAGCCTCGCAGTTCTTC
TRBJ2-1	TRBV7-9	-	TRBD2	CASSIAGAGNEQFF	TGTGCCAGCAGCATAGCGGGAGCGGGGAATGAGCAGTTCTTC
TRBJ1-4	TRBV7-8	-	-	CASSLISGRINEKLFF	TGTGCCAGCAGCTTAATTTCGGGACGCATAAATGAAAAACTGTTTTTT
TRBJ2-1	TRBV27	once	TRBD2	CASSKPGLAGYNEQFF	TGTGCCAGCAGTAAACCGGGACTAGCGGGGTACAATGAGCAGTTCTTC
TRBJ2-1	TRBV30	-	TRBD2	CAWSLTGGADEQFF	TGTGCCTGGAGTTTAACGGGAGGGGCCGATGAGCAGTTCTTC
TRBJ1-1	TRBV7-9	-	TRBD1	CASSSGTGQIEAFF	TGTGCCAGCAGCTCGGGGACAGGGCAGATAGAAGCTTTCTTT
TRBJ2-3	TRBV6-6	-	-	CASSPLGASTDTQYF	TGTGCCAGCAGCCCCCTGGGGGCGAGCACAGATACGCAGTATTTT
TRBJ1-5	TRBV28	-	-	CASSLTPATERNSNQPQHF	TGTGCCAGCAGTTTGACTCCGGCGACAGAGAGGAACAGCAATCAGCCCCAGCATTTT
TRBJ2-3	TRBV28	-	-	CASTKLRDGHTDTQYF	TGTGCCAGCACCAAACTCCGGGACGGACACACAGATACGCAGTATTTT
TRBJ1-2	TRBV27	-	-	CASSLSPYSSVYGYTF	TGTGCCAGCAGTTTATCCCCGTATTCATCCGTCTATGGCTACACCTTC
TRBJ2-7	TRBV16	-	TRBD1	CASSEVTGQSSYEQYF	TGTGCCAGCAGCGAGGTGACGGGACAGAGCTCCTACGAGCAGTACTTC
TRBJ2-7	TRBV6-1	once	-	CASSEDDREGPEQYF	TGTGCCAGCAGTGAAGACGACAGGGAGGGTCCCGAGCAGTACTTC
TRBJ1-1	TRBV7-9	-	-	CASSFPEGAGTEAFF	TGTGCCAGCAGCTTCCCGGAAGGGGCCGGTACTGAAGCTTTCTTT
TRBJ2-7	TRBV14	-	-	CASSHTDNIQGAEQYF	TGTGCCAGCAGCCATACGGACAACATACAGGGTGCGGAGCAGTACTTC
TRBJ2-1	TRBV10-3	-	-	CASTVGGNEQFF	TGTGCCTCCACAGTGGGGGGCAATGAGCAGTTCTTC
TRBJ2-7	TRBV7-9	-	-	CASDLGNEQYF	TGTGCCAGCGATTTGGGGAACGAGCAGTACTTC
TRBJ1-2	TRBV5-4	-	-	CAAHGEAPYGYTF	TGTGCCGCCCACGGGGAAGCCCCCTATGGCTACACCTTC
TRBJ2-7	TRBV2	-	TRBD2	CASSESELAGYYEQYF	TGTGCCAGCAGTGAAAGTGAGCTAGCGGGATATTACGAGCAGTACTTC
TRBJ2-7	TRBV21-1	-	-	CASSNQEAREHEQYF	TGTGCCAGCAGCAACCAAGAGGCCAGGGAACACGAGCAGTACTTC
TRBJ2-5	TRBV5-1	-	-	CASSLQQGRQETQYF	TGCGCCAGCAGCCTCCAACAGGGGAGGCAAGAGACCCAGTACTTC
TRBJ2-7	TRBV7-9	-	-	CASSPPGLGEQYF	TGTGCCAGCAGCCCCCCCGGGCTCGGGGAGCAGTACTTC
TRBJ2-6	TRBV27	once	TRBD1	CASSETGSGANVLTF	TGTGCCAGCAGTGAGACAGGGTCTGGGGCCAACGTCCTGACTTTC
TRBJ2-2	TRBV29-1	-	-	CSVEGPPRGELFF	TGCAGCGTTGAGGGCCCGCCCCGCGGGGAGCTGTTTTTT
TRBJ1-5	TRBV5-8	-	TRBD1	CASSLVFDRGQGQPQHF	TGTGCCAGCAGCTTGGTGTTTGACAGGGGGCAAGGTCAGCCCCAGCATTTT
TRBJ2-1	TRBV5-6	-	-	CASSPKYRRNYNEQFF	TGTGCCAGCAGCCCAAAGTACAGGAGGAACTACAATGAGCAGTTCTTC
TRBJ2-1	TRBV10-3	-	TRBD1	CAISGQGPSNEQFF	TGTGCCATCAGTGGACAGGGTCCGAGCAATGAGCAGTTCTTC
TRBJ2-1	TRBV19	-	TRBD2	CASSIASGNYNEQFF	TGTGCCAGTAGTATAGCTAGCGGAAACTACAATGAGCAGTTCTTC
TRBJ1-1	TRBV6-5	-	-	CASRNSGAGAEAFF	TGTGCCAGCAGAAACTCGGGGGCAGGGGCTGAAGCTTTCTTT
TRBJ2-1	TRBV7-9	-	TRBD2	CASSSVTSGRGNEQFF	TGTGCCAGCAGCTCCGTTACTAGCGGGAGGGGCAATGAGCAGTTCTTC
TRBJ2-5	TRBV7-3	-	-	CASSSSRGETQYF	TGTGCCAGCAGCTCATCTAGGGGGGAGACCCAGTACTTC
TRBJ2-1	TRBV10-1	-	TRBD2	CASSEGPAGSYNEQFF	TGCGCCAGCAGCGAAGGGCCAGCGGGGAGCTACAATGAGCAGTTCTTC
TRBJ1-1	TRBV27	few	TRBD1	CASSLQGADEAFF	TGTGCCAGCAGTTTACAGGGGGCGGATGAAGCTTTCTTT
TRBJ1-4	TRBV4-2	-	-	CASSQDDPGREKLFF	TGTGCCAGCAGCCAAGATGACCCGGGTCGGGAAAAACTGTTTTTT
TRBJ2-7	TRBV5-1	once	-	CASSPDSAYEQYF	TGCGCCAGCAGCCCCGACAGCGCCTACGAGCAGTACTTC
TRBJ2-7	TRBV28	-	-	CASSPNEPGSFSYEQYF	TGTGCCAGCAGTCCGAATGAACCTGGTTCATTTTCATACGAGCAGTACTTC
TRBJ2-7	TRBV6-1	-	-	CASSESVSPMAYEQYF	TGTGCCAGCAGTGAATCCGTGTCTCCGATGGCCTACGAGCAGTACTTC
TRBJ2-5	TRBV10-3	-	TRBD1	CASGDRGNQETQYF	TGTGCCAGCGGCGACAGGGGTAACCAAGAGACCCAGTACTTC
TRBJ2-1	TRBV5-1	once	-	CASSPGSYNEQFF	TGCGCCAGCAGCCCGGGATCTTACAATGAGCAGTTCTTC
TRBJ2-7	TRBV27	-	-	CASSLRLKSYEQYF	TGTGCCAGCAGTTTACGTCTTAAATCCTACGAGCAGTACTTC
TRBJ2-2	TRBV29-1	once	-	CSVSGAGGELFF	TGCAGCGTTTCAGGGGCGGGTGGGGAGCTGTTTTTT
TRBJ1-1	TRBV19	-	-	CASSKNTGGGNTEAFF	TGTGCCAGTAGTAAAAACACGGGCGGGGGAAACACTGAAGCTTTCTTT
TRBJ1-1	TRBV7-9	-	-	CASSPTPLGDYTEAFF	TGTGCCAGCAGCCCTACCCCGTTGGGGGATTACACTGAAGCTTTCTTT
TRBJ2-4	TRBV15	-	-	CATSRLGSVDKNIQYF	TGTGCCACCAGCAGACTGGGGTCCGTCGACAAAAACATTCAGTACTTC
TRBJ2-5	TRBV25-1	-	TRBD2	CASSRTSGRLETQYF	TGTGCCAGCAGTAGGACTAGCGGGAGGTTAGAGACCCAGTACTTC
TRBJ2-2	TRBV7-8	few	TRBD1	CASSRDRTNTGELFF	TGTGCCAGCAGCAGGGACAGGACGAACACCGGGGAGCTGTTTTTT
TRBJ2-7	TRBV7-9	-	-	CASSLFESYEQYF	TGTGCCAGCAGCTTATTTGAGTCCTACGAGCAGTACTTC